Shown below are 30 T cell receptor beta chains from a single sample sequenced in a study of blood T cell repertoires in COVID-19 (dated by TCRdb to 2019 to 2021). The library came from the immunoSEQ multiplex PCR assay. The source is immuneACCESS, and TCRdb retained only in-frame sequences with V and J called. Part of the clones is not carried over; for the studies checked, unresolved V genes explain less than half of this, and the remainder is unexplained. This sample comprises some 44,000 clones, approximately 92% of them detected only once. Around 11% of the sample is in the top ten clones. The sample comprised peripheral blood. Receptors were obtained from a human donor in a cohort sampled during active COVID-19.

V and J are TRBV15 and TRBJ1-1; 7 bases agree with TRBD1. The CDR3 sequence is 13 residues long. V lost 0 bases, J lost 6 bases, and 1 base stayed unmatched. Germline assignment: CDR1 LNHNV and CDR2 YYDKDF (reference sequence). CDR3 DNA sequence: TGTGCCACCAGCAGAGAGGGGACAGCTGAAGCTTTCTTT. This gives the protein CATSREGTAEAFF.

J is TRBJ2-3 and V is TRBV27; 7 bases are shared with TRBD2. Germline-derived CDR1 and CDR2 are MNHEY and SMNVEV (reference sequence). The CDR3 contains 15 residues. V shed 3 bases and J 5 bases; nucleotides not matched to a gene: 8. As DNA, the CDR3 is TGTGCCAGCAGTTTTGCGCGGGGGTCGAGAGATACGCAGTATTTT. Protein: CASSFARGSRDTQYF.

The V and J genes are TRBV5-6 and TRBJ1-6; D not resolved. Germline V gives CDR1 SGHDT, CDR2 YYEEEE. This CDR3 spans 14 amino acids. V was pared by 5 bases and J by 9 bases, with 15 bases between. As DNA, the CDR3 is TGTGCCAGCAGTTCCGGGATAGTGGGTTCACCCCTCCACTTT. Translating gives CASSSGIVGSPLHF.

This chain connects TRBV5-6 to TRBJ2-5, with 7 nucleotides matching TRBD2. Germline loops: CDR1 SGHDT, CDR2 YYEEEE. J lost 7 bases, V lost 1 base, and 13 bases had no gene match. This CDR3 contains 16 residues. DNA of the CDR3: TGTGCCAGCAGCTTGTCCCGGGGGGTCGGGGCCGGGACCCAGTACTTC. Translating it yields CASSLSRGVGAGTQYF.

V is TRBV3-1 (or the pseudogene TRBV3-2) and J is TRBJ2-2, with 9 nucleotides matching TRBD1. Germline CDR1 is LGHDT and CDR2 is YNNKEL (reference sequence). V was pared by 4 bases and J by 5 bases, with 14 bases of the junction left unmatched. The CDR3 extends over 18 amino acids. CDR3: CASSPLGGTGMRTGELFF. The CDR3 bases are TGTGCCAGCAGCCCCCTTGGCGGGACAGGGATGAGGACCGGGGAGCTGTTTTTT.

V is TRBV7-2 and J is TRBJ1-3; D perhaps matches TRBD1 (5 bases). The V end was cut by 1 base, the J end by 1 base, with 17 bases between. CDR3 size: 18 residues. CDR1 SGHTA and CDR2 FQGNSA come from the germline V gene. Here the CDR3 reads CASSLGRDFQGSGNTIYF. In DNA form, the CDR3 reads TGTGCCAGCAGCTTAGGGAGGGACTTCCAGGGATCTGGAAACACCATATATTTT.

V is TRBV4-3 and J is TRBJ2-3; 8 bases line up with TRBD2. CDR3 length: 17 amino acids. Germline V gene lookup returns CDR1 LGHNA and CDR2 YSLEER. With V trimmed by 0 bases and J by 5 bases, 10 bases remained unmatched. The DNA of the CDR3 is TGCGCCAGCAGCCAAGATTGGGCGGGGGGCCCCGGAGATACGCAGTATTTT. Its protein is CASSQDWAGGPGDTQYF.

V gene TRBV5-5 combines with J gene TRBJ1-3; D call uncertain. Germline V CDR1 and CDR2: SGHKS, YYEKEE (reference sequence). V lost 0 bases to trimming and J lost 0 bases, with 7 bases between them. The CDR3 sequence is 15 residues long. The CDR3 region has the DNA TGTGCCAGCAGCTTGGACCGGGGCTCTGGAAACACCATATATTTT. This encodes CASSLDRGSGNTIYF.

The J gene is TRBJ1-3, the V gene TRBV25-1; D ambiguous. Between the trimmed V and J ends, which lost 0 bases and 2 bases, there was a span of 5 bases. There are 14 residues in the CDR3. The germline V gene has CDR1 MGHDK and CDR2 SYGVNS. DNA of the CDR3: TGTGCCAGCAGTGAATACGGGGCTGGAAACACCATATATTTT. Translated, it gives CASSEYGAGNTIYF.

This chain connects TRBV15 to TRBJ2-5; 7 bases align to TRBD1. The CDR3 sequence is 17 residues long. Germline CDR1 and CDR2: LNHNV and YYDKDF (reference sequence). Losses at the gene ends were 3 bases for V and 2 bases for J; bases not matched to a gene: 12. The CDR3 loop reads CATSRGRQGRWQETQYF. Here the CDR3 DNA reads TGTGCCACCAGCAGGGGTCGACAGGGCAGGTGGCAAGAGACCCAGTACTTC.

The CDR3: CSVRRDRDYNEQFF. CDR3 bases: TGCAGCGTGCGCCGGGACAGGGACTACAATGAGCAGTTCTTC. The chain carries TRBV29-1 and TRBJ2-1, with 9 bases fitting TRBD1. Losses at the gene ends were 6 bases for V and 3 bases for J; bases not matched to a gene: 6. Germline CDR1 and CDR2: SQVTM and ANQGSEA. This CDR3 contains 14 residues.

The chain links TRBV11-3 to TRBJ2-1, with D perhaps TRBD2 (6 bases). V gave up 3 bases and J gave up 0 bases, with 9 bases separating them. CDR3 length: 15 residues. Germline loops: CDR1 SGHNT, CDR2 YENEEA. CDR3 in amino acids: CASSFGGSSYNEQFF. In DNA, the CDR3 is TGTGCCAGCAGCTTTGGGGGGAGCTCCTACAATGAGCAGTTCTTC. Full variable domain (remainder filled in from reference TRBV11-3 and TRBJ2-1): EAGVVQSPRYKIIEKKQPVAFWCNPISGHNTLYWYLQNLGQGPELLIRYENEEAVDDSQLPKDRFSAERLKGVDSTLKIQPAELGDSAVYLCASSFGGSSYNEQFFGPGTRLTVL.

CDR3 protein: CASSPQTSGRVTGELFF. In DNA form, the CDR3 reads TGTGCCAGCTCACCGCAGACGAGCGGGAGAGTCACCGGGGAGCTGTTTTTT. The rearrangement uses TRBV18 and TRBJ2-2; 8 bases align to TRBD2. Germline assignment: CDR1 KGHSH and CDR2 LQKENI. J lost 4 bases, V lost 3 bases, and 10 bases had no gene match. This CDR3 has 17 amino acids.

The gene calls are TRBV10-3 and TRBJ1-5; TRBD1 might be the D (5 bases). The CDR3 consists of 13 residues. CDR1 is ENHRY, CDR2 SYGVKD, per germline. V was pared by 5 bases and J by 5 bases, with 10 bases between. The CDR3 nucleotides are TGTGCCATCAGTTTAGGAGGGGATCAGCCCCAGCATTTT. This sequence encodes CAISLGGDQPQHF.

The V and J genes are TRBV5-1 and TRBJ1-6; 9 nucleotides align to TRBD1. The germline V gene has CDR1 SGHRS and CDR2 YFSETQ. This CDR3 is built from 15 residues. The ends lost 1 base at V and 7 bases at J; junction bases unmatched: 3. The CDR3 sequence: CASSLLTGGNSPLHF. CDR3 DNA: TGCGCCAGCAGCTTGCTGACAGGGGGAAATTCACCCCTCCACTTT.

The rearrangement links TRBV7-2 to TRBJ2-7; maybe TRBD1 (5 bases). V lost 2 bases to trimming and J lost 3 bases, with 11 bases between them. The germline gives CDR1 SGHTA, CDR2 FQGNSA. The CDR3 runs to 14 residues. CDR3: CASSLWGTIYEQYF. DNA for the CDR3: TGTGCCAGCAGCTTATGGGGCACCATCTACGAGCAGTACTTC.

This sequence joins TRBV27 and TRBJ2-7; 9 bases align to TRBD1. Looked up from germline, CDR1 is MNHEY and CDR2 is SMNVEV (reference sequence). The CDR3 covers 17 residues. Germline trimming cut 1 base from V and 4 bases from J; bases unmatched to any gene: 11. CDR3 protein: CASSLLGGTGTGYEQYF. CDR3 nucleotides: TGTGCCAGCAGTTTATTGGGGGGGACCGGGACAGGGTACGAGCAGTACTTC.

The chain is built from TRBV18 and TRBJ1-2; 8 bases are shared with TRBD1. Germline V lookup: CDR1 KGHSH, CDR2 LQKENI. J was trimmed by 8 bases and V by 2 bases; bases with no gene match: 7. The CDR3 consists of 14 residues. CDR3 loop: CASSPTRQGTGYTF. In DNA form, the CDR3 reads TGTGCCAGCTCACCAACGAGACAGGGGACGGGCTACACCTTC.

V is TRBV27 and J is TRBJ1-2, with D tentatively TRBD1 (5 bases). With 5 bases removed from V and 8 bases from J, the gap between germline ends came to 21 bases. This CDR3 is built from 15 residues. Germline CDR1 and CDR2: MNHEY and SMNVEV (reference sequence). The CDR3 region is CASSNGPGRGGGYTF. Written as DNA, the CDR3 is TGTGCCAGCAGTAACGGCCCCGGCCGGGGGGGAGGCTACACCTTC.

The chain employs TRBV7-2 and TRBJ2-3, with 11 bases identical to TRBD2. CDR3 length: 16 amino acids. Germline CDR1 and CDR2: SGHTA and FQGNSA. Unmatched junction bases numbered 0, after V lost 1 base and J lost 0 bases. CDR3: CASSLGTSGSTDTQYF. The CDR3 coding sequence is TGTGCCAGCAGCTTAGGGACTAGCGGGAGCACAGATACGCAGTATTTT. Together with reference TRBV7-2 and TRBJ2-3, the CDR3 gives the full variable domain: GAGVSQSPSNKVTEKGKDVELRCDPISGHTALYWYRQSLGQGLEFLIYFQGNSAPDKSGLPSDRFSAERTGGSVSTLTIQRTQQEDSAVYLCASSLGTSGSTDTQYFGPGTRLTVL.

The J gene is TRBJ2-1, the V gene TRBV6-5, with D perhaps TRBD1 (5 bases). Looked up from germline, CDR1 is MNHEY and CDR2 is SVGAGI. This CDR3 is 16 amino acids long. Trimming cost V 0 bases and J 6 bases, with 15 bases left between them. The CDR3 DNA is TGTGCCAGCAGTTACTCGGACACACTCCCCGGCAATGAGCAGTTCTTC. This translates into CASSYSDTLPGNEQFF.

V usage is TRBV5-1 and J usage is TRBJ1-6; possible D gene TRBD1, 5 bases. Germline V gene lookup returns CDR1 SGHRS and CDR2 YFSETQ. Trimming cost V 0 bases and J 8 bases, with 12 bases left between them. The CDR3 consists of 15 residues. CDR3 nucleotides: TGCGCCAGCAGCTTGGACGCAGGGTCGTATTCACCCCTCCACTTT. Translating it yields CASSLDAGSYSPLHF.

V is TRBV5-1 and J is TRBJ1-1; no definite D call. This CDR3 has 14 amino acids. Germline CDR1 reads SGHRS; CDR2 reads YFSETQ. The V end lost 5 bases, the J end lost 0 bases, and 11 bases lay between the germline ends. CDR3 region: CASRGPGMNTEAFF. In DNA form, the CDR3 reads TGCGCCAGCAGAGGGCCGGGGATGAACACTGAAGCTTTCTTT.

The chain combines TRBV9 with TRBJ2-3; maybe TRBD1 (6 bases). The germline V and J ends were trimmed by 6 bases and 2 bases, with 13 bases remaining between them. This CDR3 region has 14 residues. Germline loops: CDR1 SGDLS, CDR2 YYNGEE. The CDR3 sequence is CASKQGYFTDTQYF. The CDR3 DNA reads as TGTGCCAGCAAGCAGGGGTACTTCACAGATACGCAGTATTTT.

The chain recombines TRBV4-1 with TRBJ2-1, with TRBD2 matching 13 bases. The length of the CDR3 is 16 residues. CDR1 is MGHRA, CDR2 YSYEKL, per germline. V was pared by 4 bases and J by 10 bases, with 10 bases of the junction left unmatched. CDR3 protein: CASSRLLAGGPAEQFF. Here the CDR3 DNA reads TGCGCCAGCAGCCGGCTACTAGCGGGGGGGCCCGCGGAGCAGTTCTTC.

The chain carries TRBV19 and TRBJ1-2; maybe TRBD1 (6 bases). From germline, CDR1 is LNHDA and CDR2 SQIVND (reference sequence). Trimming took off 6 bases at V and 4 bases at J, with 18 bases between the two ends. The CDR3 is made up of 15 amino acids. CDR3: CASSHLRTDSYGYTF. CDR3 bases: TGTGCCAGTAGCCACCTCCGGACAGACTCCTATGGCTACACCTTC.

The chain couples TRBV11-2 to TRBJ2-1; TRBD2 aligns across 8 bases. Germline V gene data show CDR1 as SGHAT and CDR2 as FQNNGV. J lost 1 base, V lost 2 bases, and 7 bases had no gene match. The CDR3 loop spans 17 amino acids. The chain's CDR3 is CASSLRGGVFSYNEQFF. The CDR3 DNA reads TGTGCCAGCAGCTTACGGGGGGGCGTTTTTTCCTACAATGAGCAGTTCTTC.

The chain carries TRBV4-3 and TRBJ1-5; the D gene is possibly TRBD1 (5 bases). CDR1 is LGHNA, CDR2 YSLEER, per germline. The CDR3 covers 16 residues. The V end was cut by 0 bases, the J end by 7 bases, with 16 bases between. CDR3 protein: CASSQDTVTGQQPQHF. The CDR3 bases are TGCGCCAGCAGCCAAGATACTGTCACAGGTCAACAGCCCCAGCATTTT.

The rearrangement uses TRBV4-1 and TRBJ2-2; D is ambiguous. The V and J ends lost 4 bases and 5 bases respectively, with 11 bases between them. Germline values: CDR1 MGHRA, CDR2 YSYEKL. This CDR3 is built from 14 residues. The CDR3 sequence is CASSRQPGTGELFF. CDR3 DNA sequence: TGCGCCAGCAGCCGCCAGCCGGGTACCGGGGAGCTGTTTTTT.

The chain joins TRBV18 to TRBJ2-5; the match to TRBD2 covers 8 bases. Losses at the gene ends were 3 bases for V and 2 bases for J; bases not matched to a gene: 11. The CDR3 consists of 17 residues. Germline V gene data show CDR1 as KGHSH and CDR2 as LQKENI. The CDR3 here is CASSPPGGTTIQETQYF. The DNA of the CDR3 is TGTGCCAGCTCACCCCCGGGGGGGACCACCATACAAGAGACCCAGTACTTC.